Following are 18 T cell receptor beta chains from one sample sequenced in a study of blood T cell repertoires in COVID-19. Method: immunoSEQ multiplex PCR; TCRdb's copy keeps in-frame clones and lacks some. The table records fewer than 250,000 clones, approximately 86% of them present only once. Sequenced sample: PBMCs or T cells enriched from blood (not recorded which). The receptor set was obtained from a middle-aged woman with acute COVID-19.

This clone was seen only a few times. V and J are TRBV11-1 and TRBJ2-7; tentative D call: TRBD1 (5 bases). V dropped 3 bases and J dropped 6 bases, with 15 bases sitting between them. The germline CDR1 and CDR2 sequences are SGHAT and FQDESV (reference sequence). This CDR3 comprises 14 residues. The CDR3 loop is CASSFQGQGSEQYF. DNA of the CDR3: TGTGCCAGCAGCTTCCAGGGCCAGGGTAGCGAGCAGTACTTC. Drawing the rest from reference TRBV11-1 and TRBJ2-7, the complete variable domain is EAEVAQSPRYKITEKSQAVAFWCDPISGHATLYWYRQILGQGPELLVQFQDESVVDDSQLPKDRFSAERLKGVDSTLKIQPAELGDSAMYLCASSFQGQGSEQYFGPGTRLTVT.

The CDR3 loop reads CASSLEGANSPLHF. For the CDR3, the DNA is TGTGCCAGCAGCTTAGAAGGGGCTAATTCACCCCTCCACTTT. V is TRBV7-9 and J is TRBJ1-6; D is perhaps TRBD1 (5 bases). Per germline, CDR1 SEHNR and CDR2 FQNEAQ (reference sequence). V lost 1 base and J lost 6, with 7 bases in between. This CDR3 comprises 14 residues.

The chain recombines TRBV28 with TRBJ1-5, with D hard to call. From germline, CDR1 is MDHEN and CDR2 SYDVKM. This CDR3 comprises 15 residues. With 4 bases removed from V and 3 bases from J, the gap between germline ends came to 13 bases. CDR3 nucleotides: TGTGCCAGCAGTTCCCCTGGACTTAACAATCAGCCCCAGCATTTT. Encoded protein: CASSSPGLNNQPQHF.

V gene TRBV19 combines with J gene TRBJ2-1; D is unclear. The V gene lost 9 bases and the J gene lost 5 bases, with 11 bases spanning the gap. The CDR3 is 12 residues long. Germline CDR1 is LNHDA and CDR2 is SQIVND (reference sequence). Here the CDR3 reads CASRKRDNEQFF. The CDR3 DNA reads as TGTGCCAGCCGTAAGCGAGACAATGAGCAGTTCTTC.

V usage is TRBV7-3 and J usage is TRBJ2-1; a possible D gene is TRBD1 (6 bases). This CDR3 region has 13 residues. The V end was cut by 3 bases, the J end by 4 bases, with 7 bases between. Germline V gene data show CDR1 as SGHTA and CDR2 as FQGTGA. For the CDR3, the DNA is TGTGCCAGCAGCTTGACAGGATACAATGAGCAGTTCTTC. Amino acids: CASSLTGYNEQFF.

This clone was picked up one time. The J gene is TRBJ2-1, the V gene TRBV28; TRBD2 agrees at 14 bases. With 5 bases clipped from V and 10 bases from J, the junction kept 4 bases outside the gene matches. The CDR3 runs to 14 residues. Germline assignment: CDR1 MDHEN and CDR2 SYDVKM. CDR3 sequence (DNA): TGTGCCAGCAGTCCGGGACTAGCGGGGGTGGAGCAGTTCTTC. It encodes CASSPGLAGVEQFF.

This chain uses TRBV5-6 with TRBJ2-7; perhaps TRBD2 as D (5 bases). Trimming took 4 bases from V and 3 from J, leaving 11 bases between them. Germline V gene data show CDR1 as SGHDT and CDR2 as YYEEEE. This CDR3 contains 13 residues. The CDR3 DNA is TGTGCCAGCAGCCCCCTAGCCAGCTACGAGCAGTACTTC. It codes for CASSPLASYEQYF.

The chain couples TRBV28 to TRBJ2-3, with 9 nucleotides matching TRBD2. The CDR3 is 16 amino acids. In germline, CDR1 is MDHEN, CDR2 SYDVKM. After removal of 5 bases from V and 2 bases from J, the junction contained 8 bases not matched to a gene. The DNA for the CDR3 is TGTGCCAGCAGTCCAATGACTAGCGGAGCCACAGATACGCAGTATTTT. Translating it yields CASSPMTSGATDTQYF.

The rearrangement joins TRBV3-1 (or the pseudogene TRBV3-2) to TRBJ2-7; perhaps TRBD2 as D (6 bases). Germline V gives CDR1 LGHDT, CDR2 YNNKEL (reference sequence). Between the trimmed V and J ends, which lost 2 bases and 0 bases, there was a span of 8 bases. CDR3 length equals 14 residues. In DNA, the CDR3 is TGTGCCAGCAGCCAACGGGAGAGCTCCTACGAGCAGTACTTC. Amino acid sequence: CASSQRESSYEQYF.

The gene calls are TRBV29-1 and TRBJ2-1, with 9 bases lining up with TRBD2. This CDR3 spans 16 amino acids. Germline values: CDR1 SQVTM, CDR2 ANQGSEA. J was trimmed by 2 bases and V by 1 base; bases with no gene match: 6. The CDR3 DNA follows: TGCAGCGTTGAAGCTGGGCGGGAGGGACCCTACAATGAGCAGTTCTTC. This codes for CSVEAGREGPYNEQFF.

Only one count was recorded for this clone. The chain combines TRBV6-5 with TRBJ1-1, with 10 bases lining up with TRBD1. The CDR3 consists of 15 residues. Germline-derived CDR1 and CDR2 are MNHEY and SVGAGI. Germline trimming cut 6 bases from V and 2 bases from J; bases unmatched to any gene: 6. CDR3 sequence reads: CASRKTGGLNTEAFF. CDR3 coding DNA: TGTGCCAGCAGAAAGACAGGGGGCCTTAACACTGAAGCTTTCTTT.

This chain links TRBV11-2 with TRBJ2-3, with 7 bases aligning to TRBD2. In germline, CDR1 is SGHAT, CDR2 FQNNGV. The V segment lost 2 bases and the J segment 2 bases; nucleotides outside the gene matches: 4. CDR3 size: 15 residues. The CDR3 protein is CASSLRAGYTDTQYF. In DNA, the CDR3 is TGTGCCAGCAGCTTAAGAGCGGGGTACACAGATACGCAGTATTTT.

Only a few counts were recorded for this clone. V is TRBV28 and J is TRBJ2-7, with D unclear. V was cut by 5 bases and J by 7 bases, with 9 bases left in between. Germline CDR1 MDHEN, CDR2 SYDVKM. This CDR3 is built from 11 residues. CDR3 sequence (DNA): TGTGCCAGCAGTATCCAGTGGGAGCAGTACTTC. Residues: CASSIQWEQYF.

This chain joins TRBV11-3 and TRBJ2-7; no clear D gene. V was cut by 5 bases and J by 1 base, with 12 bases left in between. The length of the CDR3 is 14 residues. Germline V gene lookup returns CDR1 SGHNT and CDR2 YENEEA. CDR3 sequence (DNA): TGTGCCAGCAGCCCCCGTGGCATATCCTACGAGCAGTACTTC. Protein sequence: CASSPRGISYEQYF. Filled out from reference TRBV11-3 and TRBJ2-7, the complete variable domain reads EAGVVQSPRYKIIEKKQPVAFWCNPISGHNTLYWYLQNLGQGPELLIRYENEEAVDDSQLPKDRFSAERLKGVDSTLKIQPAELGDSAVYLCASSPRGISYEQYFGPGTRLTVT.

The chain is built from TRBV28 and TRBJ2-2, with TRBD1 matching 7 bases. J was trimmed by 6 bases and V by 2 bases; bases with no gene match: 3. CDR3 length: 14 amino acids. Germline V gene lookup returns CDR1 MDHEN and CDR2 SYDVKM. The CDR3 reads CASSLEQGAGELFF. The CDR3, as DNA: TGTGCCAGCAGTTTAGAGCAGGGGGCCGGGGAGCTGTTTTTT.

The rearrangement links TRBV12-1 to TRBJ2-1; the tabulated D call, TRBD2, remains unverified against the DNA. TRBV12-1 is designated a pseudogene. The length of the CDR3 is 15 residues. The DNA of the CDR3 is TGTGCCAGCAGCCAGCTAGCGGGAGGGCCCTTCGAGCAGTTCTTC. This translates into CASSQLAGGPFEQFF.

The V gene is TRBV7-6, the J gene TRBJ2-5; weak D call: TRBD1 (6 bases). The CDR3 sequence is 16 residues long. Germline loops: CDR1 SGHVS, CDR2 FNYEAQ. V dropped 5 bases and J dropped 5 bases, with 21 bases sitting between them. Here the CDR3 DNA reads TGTGCCAGCAGCGTCAGCAGGGGAGAGGTTTCGGAGACCCAGTACTTC. It yields the protein CASSVSRGEVSETQYF.

The chain uses TRBV29-1 and TRBJ1-3, with D possibly matching TRBD1 (6 bases). The CDR3 runs to 14 residues. Per the germline V gene, CDR1 is SQVTM and CDR2 is ANQGSEA. The ends were cut back, 2 bases at V and 2 bases at J, with 10 bases in the middle. CDR3: CSVESHRAGNTIYF. CDR3 sequence (DNA): TGCAGCGTTGAATCTCACAGGGCTGGAAACACCATATATTTT.